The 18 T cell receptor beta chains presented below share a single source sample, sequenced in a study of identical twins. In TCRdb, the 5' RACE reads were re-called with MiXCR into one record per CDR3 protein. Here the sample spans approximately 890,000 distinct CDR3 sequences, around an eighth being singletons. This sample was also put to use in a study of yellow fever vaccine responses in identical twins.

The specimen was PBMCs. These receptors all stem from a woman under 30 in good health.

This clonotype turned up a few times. CDR3 in amino acids: CSARGLGQETQYF. Written as DNA, the CDR3 is TGCAGTGCTAGAGGACTAGGGCAAGAGACCCAGTACTTC. The chain combines TRBV20-1 with TRBJ2-5, with D possibly being TRBD2 (6 bases). This CDR3 contains 13 residues. V lost 1 base, J lost 2 bases, and 8 bases lay in between. Germline CDR1 DFQATT, CDR2 SNEGSKA (reference sequence).

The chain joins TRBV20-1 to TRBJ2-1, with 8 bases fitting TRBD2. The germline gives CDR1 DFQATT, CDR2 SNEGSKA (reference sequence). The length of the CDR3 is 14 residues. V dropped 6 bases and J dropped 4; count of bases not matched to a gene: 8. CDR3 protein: CSATTSGVYNEQFF. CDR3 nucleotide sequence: TGCAGTGCCACAACTAGCGGAGTATACAATGAGCAGTTCTTC.

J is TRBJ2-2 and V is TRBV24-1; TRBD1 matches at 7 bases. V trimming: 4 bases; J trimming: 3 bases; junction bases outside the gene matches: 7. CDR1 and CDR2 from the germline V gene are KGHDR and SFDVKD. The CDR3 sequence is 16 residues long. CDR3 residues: CATSDPWDSYTGELFF. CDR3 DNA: TGTGCCACCAGTGACCCTTGGGACAGCTACACCGGGGAGCTGTTTTTT.

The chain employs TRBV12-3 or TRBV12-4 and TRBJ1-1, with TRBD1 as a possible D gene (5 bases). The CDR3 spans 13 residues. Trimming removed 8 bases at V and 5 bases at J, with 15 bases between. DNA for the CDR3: TGTGCCAGCGACTCAGGGACGCGAACTGAAGCTTTCTTT. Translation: CASDSGTRTEAFF.

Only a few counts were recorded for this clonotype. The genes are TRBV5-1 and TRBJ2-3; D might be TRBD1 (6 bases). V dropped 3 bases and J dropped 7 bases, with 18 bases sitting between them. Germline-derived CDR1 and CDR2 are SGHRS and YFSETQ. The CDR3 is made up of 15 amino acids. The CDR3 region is CASSSMPGHLNTQYF. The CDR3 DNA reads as TGCGCCAGCAGCTCCATGCCGGGACACCTAAATACGCAGTATTTT.

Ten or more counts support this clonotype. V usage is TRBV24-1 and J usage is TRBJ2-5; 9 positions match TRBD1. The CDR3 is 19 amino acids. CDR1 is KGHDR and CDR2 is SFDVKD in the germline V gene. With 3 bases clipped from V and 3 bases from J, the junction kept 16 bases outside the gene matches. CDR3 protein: CATSDRNLGQGGLEETQYF. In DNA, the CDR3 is TGTGCCACCAGTGATAGGAACTTGGGACAGGGAGGTTTGGAAGAGACCCAGTACTTC.

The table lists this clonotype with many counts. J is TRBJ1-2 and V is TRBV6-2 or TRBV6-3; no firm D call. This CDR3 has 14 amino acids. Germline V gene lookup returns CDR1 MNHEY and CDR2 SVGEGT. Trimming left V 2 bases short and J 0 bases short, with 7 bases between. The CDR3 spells CASSYKGTNYGYTF. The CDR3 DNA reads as TGTGCCAGCAGTTACAAGGGAACTAACTATGGCTACACCTTC.

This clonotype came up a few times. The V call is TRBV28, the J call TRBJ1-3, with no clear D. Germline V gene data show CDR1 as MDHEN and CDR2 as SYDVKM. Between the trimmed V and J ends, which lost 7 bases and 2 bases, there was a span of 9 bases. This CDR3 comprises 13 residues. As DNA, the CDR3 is TGTGCCAGCATCCCTGTCCCTGGAAACACCATATATTTT. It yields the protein CASIPVPGNTIYF.

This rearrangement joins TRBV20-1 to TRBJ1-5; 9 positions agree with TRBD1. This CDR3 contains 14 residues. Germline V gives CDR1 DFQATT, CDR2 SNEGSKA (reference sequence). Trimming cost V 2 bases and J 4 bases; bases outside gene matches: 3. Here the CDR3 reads CSARFGQGNQPQHF. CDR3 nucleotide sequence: TGCAGTGCTAGATTCGGACAGGGGAATCAGCCCCAGCATTTT.

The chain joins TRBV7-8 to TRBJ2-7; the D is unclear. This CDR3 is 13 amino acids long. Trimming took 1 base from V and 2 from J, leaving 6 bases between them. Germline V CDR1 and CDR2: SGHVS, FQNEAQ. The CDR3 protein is CASSLVVAYEQYF. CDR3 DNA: TGTGCCAGCAGCTTAGTTGTCGCCTACGAGCAGTACTTC.

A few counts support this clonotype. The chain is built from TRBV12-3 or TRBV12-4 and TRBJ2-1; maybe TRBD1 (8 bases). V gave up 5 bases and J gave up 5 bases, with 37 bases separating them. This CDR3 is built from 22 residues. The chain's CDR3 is CASSVRFSMSGGQGATDNEQFF. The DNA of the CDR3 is TGTGCCAGCAGTGTTAGGTTTTCTATGTCGGGAGGCCAGGGGGCTACAGACAATGAGCAGTTCTTC.

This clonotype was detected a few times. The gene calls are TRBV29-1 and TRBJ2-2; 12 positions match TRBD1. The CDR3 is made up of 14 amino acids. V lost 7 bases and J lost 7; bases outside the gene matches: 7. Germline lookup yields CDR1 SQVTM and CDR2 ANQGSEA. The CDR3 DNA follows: TGCAGCGGGGGGACAGGGGGCGAGATCGGGGAGCTGTTTTTT. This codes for CSGGTGGEIGELFF.

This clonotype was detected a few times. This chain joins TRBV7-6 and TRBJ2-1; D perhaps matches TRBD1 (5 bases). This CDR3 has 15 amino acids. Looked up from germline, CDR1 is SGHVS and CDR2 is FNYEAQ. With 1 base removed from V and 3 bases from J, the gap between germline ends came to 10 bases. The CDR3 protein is CASSLGQGIYNEQFF. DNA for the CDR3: TGTGCCAGCAGCTTAGGTCAGGGAATCTACAATGAGCAGTTCTTC.

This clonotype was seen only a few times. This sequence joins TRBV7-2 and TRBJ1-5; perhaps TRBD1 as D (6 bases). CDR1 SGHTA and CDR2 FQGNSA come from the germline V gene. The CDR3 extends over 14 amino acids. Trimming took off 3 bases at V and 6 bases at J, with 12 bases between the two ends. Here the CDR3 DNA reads TGTGCCAGCAGCTTGGATCAGGGGACTCAGCCCCAGCATTTT. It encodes CASSLDQGTQPQHF.

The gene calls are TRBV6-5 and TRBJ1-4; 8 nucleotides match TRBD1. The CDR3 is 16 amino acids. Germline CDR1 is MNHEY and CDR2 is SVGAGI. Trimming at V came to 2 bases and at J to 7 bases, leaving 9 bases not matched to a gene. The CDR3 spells CASSYGSRGRGEKLFF. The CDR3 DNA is TGTGCCAGCAGTTACGGTTCCAGGGGGCGCGGTGAAAAACTGTTTTTT.

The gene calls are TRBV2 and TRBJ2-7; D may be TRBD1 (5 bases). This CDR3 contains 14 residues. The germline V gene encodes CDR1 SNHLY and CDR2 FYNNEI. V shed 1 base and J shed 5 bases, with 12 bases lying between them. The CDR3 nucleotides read TGTGCCAGCAGTGAAGTGGCAGGGTGGAACGAGCAGTACGTC. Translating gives CASSEVAGWNEQYV.

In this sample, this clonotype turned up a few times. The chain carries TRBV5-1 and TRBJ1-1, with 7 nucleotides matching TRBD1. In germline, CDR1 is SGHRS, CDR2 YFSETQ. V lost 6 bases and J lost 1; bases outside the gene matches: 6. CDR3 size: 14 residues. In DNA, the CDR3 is TGCGCCAGCAACCGGGACAGTCAGAACACTGAAGCTTTCTTT. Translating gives CASNRDSQNTEAFF.

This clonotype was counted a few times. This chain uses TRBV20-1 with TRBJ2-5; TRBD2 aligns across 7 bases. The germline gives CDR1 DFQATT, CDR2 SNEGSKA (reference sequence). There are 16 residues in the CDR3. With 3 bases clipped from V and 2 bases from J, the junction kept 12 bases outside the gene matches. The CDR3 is CSASGTASGNQETQYF. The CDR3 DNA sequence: TGCAGTGCTAGCGGGACCGCTAGCGGAAATCAAGAGACCCAGTACTTC.